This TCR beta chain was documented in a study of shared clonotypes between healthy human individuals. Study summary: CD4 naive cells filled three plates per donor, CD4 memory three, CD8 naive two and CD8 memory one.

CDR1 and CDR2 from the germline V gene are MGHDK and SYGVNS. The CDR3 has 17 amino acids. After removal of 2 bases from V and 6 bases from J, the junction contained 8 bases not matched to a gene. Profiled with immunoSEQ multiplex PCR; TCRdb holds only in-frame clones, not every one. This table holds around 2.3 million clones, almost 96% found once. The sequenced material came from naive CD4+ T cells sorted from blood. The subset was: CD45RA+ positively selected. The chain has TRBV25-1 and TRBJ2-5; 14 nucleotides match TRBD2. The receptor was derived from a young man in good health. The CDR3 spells CASSETTGTSGSQTQYF. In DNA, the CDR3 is TGTGCCAGCAGTGAAACTACCGGGACTAGCGGGAGTCAGACCCAGTACTTC.